This record looks at one T cell receptor beta chain sequence and its context. This receptor's antigen is unknown. It has no much larger one-base neighbor in the sample; base qualities were not kept. The cohort comprised hundreds of healthy bone marrow donors. Cohort members were all nominally healthy when sampled, although unrecorded immune exposures were likely present. The donor was CMV seronegative and belonged to the group of 380 or so seronegative cohort members. A peripheral blood sample was provided by each donor, and peripheral blood mononuclear cells were used for TCR beta sequencing. The Qiagen DNeasy Blood Extraction Kit was used to extract genomic DNA from the blood cell samples. After removal of 1 base from V and 3 bases from J, the junction retains 6 bases not matched to a gene. The CDR3 starts with the cysteine, ends with the phenylalanine, and has 16 residues. Here the CDR3 DNA is all that survives: 48 bases in frame from base 1. The germline V gene gives CDR1 as SGHTA and CDR2 as FQGNSA.

The sample is drawn from a study of cytomegalovirus exposure and HLA in healthy donors (dated by TCRdb to the late 2010s). Study-wide context: According to an earlier analysis of 587 of the donors, about 190 million T cells yielded roughly 110 million unique TCR beta sequences and about 280 Gb of sequence data. Roughly 310 gigabases of sequencing data and 70 million to 100 million unique TCR sequences were included in an early release covering several hundred HLA-typed donors. Among the roughly 370 genotyped donors, 81% belonged to the genetic ancestry cluster associated with self-reported Caucasian donors. The study aimed to test whether signatures of past pathogen exposure could be identified by cataloging public T cell receptors. The T cell repertoires of under 750 subjects were profiled by immunosequencing and related to cytomegalovirus serostatus. A separate validation cohort of 90 to 150 different subjects was used in addition to the 666-subject first cohort. To predict cytomegalovirus infection status, the study combined high-throughput TCR immunosequencing, statistical association of individual TCRs with disease status, and machine learning. To study patterns of TCR occurrence, a later analysis re-analyzed previously published TCR beta repertoires from just over 650 donors and added high-resolution HLA genotyping. Rather than drawing on any new phenotypic data, the later analysis identified candidate immune exposures from TCR beta sequences and the way those sequences occurred across donors. An earlier analysis of a few hundred of the donors applied high-throughput TCR beta sequencing to assess whether each TCR beta V gene segment acted as functional or pseudogenic. Donor age, sex, ethnicity and CMV serostatus were collected together with the repertoire data. In a later genetic analysis, genome-wide SNP genotypes for 398 of the 666 donors were used, and that subset was treated as a discovery cohort. Every repertoire in the discovery cohort had been generated on one and the same sequencing platform. HLA typing included class I and class II loci at four-digit resolution. Typing coverage differed by locus: A, B, C, DRB1 and DQB1 were typed in roughly 620-630 donors, DQA1 in roughly 500, DPA1 in nearly 610, and DPB1 in 472. Because of strong linkage in the cohort, five DR-DQ haplotypes were treated as single units for association and clustering. Among approximately 370 genotyped donors of the cohort, an average of approximately 240,000 unique TCR beta nucleotide sequences was sequenced per donor, of which about 18% were non-productive.

Library prep was done by the immunoSEQ multiplex PCR assay. For the multiplex PCR, a mixture combining 60 forward primers for TCR Vbeta segments and 13 reverse primers for TCR Jbeta segments was used. A multiplex PCR assay on genomic DNA amplified the CDR3 region of rearranged TCR beta genes. Amplified TCR beta libraries were sequenced as 87-base-pair reads on the Illumina HiSeq System. On the study's bioinformatics: Across the 600 to 700 repertoires, a later analysis counted 80 million or so unique TCR beta chains, around 11 million of which were shared by at least two donors. A nearest-neighbor algorithm error-corrected the raw reads and collapsed the reads into unique sequences, merging closely related sequences to remove PCR and sequencing errors. CDR3 sequences were aligned to IMGT reference sequences to assign V, D and J gene segments. For a sequence to be retained, a match of at least six nucleotides to both a V gene segment and a J gene segment was required. A rearrangement was called productive if the CDR3 had no stop codons and remained in frame with V and J, and every other rearrangement was called non-productive. CDR3 was defined according to IMGT convention as the region running from the second conserved V-encoded cysteine to the conserved J-encoded phenylalanine. The earlier analysis of some 550 of the donors excluded any sequence lacking an unambiguous match to a single V gene segment. An earlier analysis of just under 600 of the donors called V segments functional above 56.7% productive rearrangements and segregating when the between-donor standard deviation exceeded 5%. A statistical classification framework was built to diagnose cytomegalovirus status from the catalog of TCR beta chain sequences. In a later analysis, TCR nucleotide sequences were compared against IMGT/GENE-DB human TR gene sequences so that V and J genes could be assigned. The TCRdist pipeline was used in a later analysis to assign CDR3 sequences and most-parsimonious VDJ recombination scenarios. In a later analysis, every TCR beta chain was defined by the combination of its CDR3 amino acid sequence and its V-gene family, and reads without a unique V-gene family were dropped. As a way to deal with suspected cross-contamination and a sequencing artifact, a later analysis dropped 450 to 600 nucleotide sequences that were highly shared and had low generation probability. In a later analysis, a clonal expansion index was calculated for each public chain from normalized within-repertoire ranks of inferred template counts. Generation probabilities in a later analysis came from a VDJ recombination model fitted to out-of-frame rearrangements, and those results were checked against IGoR. Hypergeometric tests were used in a later analysis to score TCR-TCR, TCR-HLA and TCR-CMV co-occurrence, with a repertoire-size bias correction applied to the TCR pairs. In a later analysis, false discovery rates were estimated by permuting HLA or CMV assignments 20 times. In a later analysis, co-occurring TCRs were grouped with DBSCAN, and TCRdist sequence similarity was added when clustering was performed within HLA-allele-positive subsets. Co-occurrence clustering excluded repertoires with fewer than 30,000 or more than 120,000 public chains, plus five with anomalous nucleotide sharing. TCRdb holds this immuneACCESS table with in-frame rearrangements only. Some clones are missing; in checked studies, unresolved V genes explain under half, and the rest has no known cause. The V and J calls and clone size are taken from that table; D and trimming were inferred from the DNA. The sample includes approximately 220,000 clones, with roughly 83% observed a single time. The ten biggest clones cover 0.71% of the sample.

The paper's findings and limits, for the study overall: At a false discovery rate of 0.05, a later analysis linked 16,951 TCR beta sequences to specific HLA alleles. A cluster of highly shared sequence variants was judged likely to be a technical artifact of the sequencing pipeline. A later analysis found that most CMV-associated TCR beta chains appeared HLA-restricted, with HLA associations seemingly driven largely by CMV exposure. A few of the identified cytomegalovirus-associated TCR beta chains were confirmed in vitro to be specific for cytomegalovirus antigens. Compared with equally common non-associated chains, HLA-associated TCR beta chains in a later analysis were more clonally expanded and had lower generation probabilities. The authors suggested that the approach could potentially be extended to other disease states and immunological phenotypes. Cytomegalovirus status was reported to be diagnosed by the classifier with high specificity and sensitivity in both the original and validation cohorts. A further reported finding was that TCR beta sequences accurately predicted the HLA-A and HLA-B alleles for most subjects in the first cohort. According to a later analysis, parvovirus B19, influenza, CMV and Epstein-Barr virus appeared linked to several top co-occurrence clusters. V-gene and J-gene trimming of TCR beta chains was associated with a missense DCLRE1C variant in a later genetic analysis, and the association was replicated in an independent cohort. Because counts were too low, roughly 17 rarely observed V segments, including chromosome 9 orphons, were left out of the earlier analysis of several hundred of the donors. The cohort was sequenced for TCR beta chains only, and without alpha or paired-chain data the features that could be detected were limited. Linkage disequilibrium might explain the correlated functional status among segregating V segments, but an unknown experimental factor could not be excluded. For the cohort, immune exposure information was limited to CMV serostatus. Strong co-occurrence of HLA alleles, especially DR and DQ, made assigning TCR associations to individual alleles difficult. In an earlier analysis of around 600 of the donors, most TCR beta V segments appeared in productive rearrangements about 90% or about 30% of the time, broadly matching IMGT annotations. HLA typing was unavailable for some donors at each locus, so association tests used only the typed subset. Presence/absence analyses assumed roughly uniform sequencing depth across donors, an assumption that may not hold. Some IMGT-functional V segments, including TRBV6-2 and TRBV6-3, could not be distinguished by the 87-base-pair reads and were therefore excluded. Most TCR sequences were observed very rarely across donors, whereas some public TCRs were present in many individuals. A later analysis found that TCR association rates varied across HLA loci, with DRB1 alleles showing the most associated TCRs and HLA-C alleles the fewest. A later genetic analysis reported fewer N-insertions in productive TCRs among donors in an Asian-associated ancestry cluster than the roughly 690-donor mean. In the study, around 150 TCR beta chains were listed as associated with cytomegalovirus.

This sequence was found in a boy aged 2 to 10 in good health and CMV-seronegative. The V and J segments used are TRBV7-2 and TRBJ2-1, with 7 junctional bases fitting TRBD2. Material for sequencing was PBMCs. Here is the DNA: TGTGCCAGCAGCTTAGGTCCTAGCGGAAACTACAATGAGCAGTTCTTC. It translates as CASSLGPSGNYNEQFF.